The sequence of this T cell receptor beta chain was determined in a study of Ad26.COV2.S vaccination and SARS-CoV-2 variants. In the study overall: Intramuscularly, Ad26.COV2.S was given either once or twice, 56 days apart. Broader study findings: The study found higher spike-specific TCR breadth in vaccine than placebo recipients.

Generated by immunoSEQ multiplex PCR, the TCRdb table keeps only in-frame clones and is missing some. The table lists approximately 240,000 clones, roughly 88% of them singletons. Treatment specified: 15 to 20 received Ad26.COV2.S at low or high dose, single or two shots; roughly five received placebo; per-sample allocation not given. Vaccine and placebo recipients were sampled on day 63 after the first injection. CDR1 LNHDA and CDR2 SQIVND come from the germline V gene (reference sequence). This CDR3 spans 13 amino acids. The V end was cut by 1 base, the J end by 1 base, with 4 bases between. Note on this clone: Its antigen is as yet unknown. At the DNA level, this CDR3 is encoded by other sequences in the same sample as well.

This specimen consisted of peripheral blood, obtained in a trial of Ad26.COV2.S vaccine versus placebo. This sequence originates from a person aged 18-65 years who received the Ad26.COV2.S COVID-19 vaccine or a placebo. The rearrangement uses TRBV19 and TRBJ1-1; D remains ambiguous. The CDR3 is CASSIAENTEAFF. The CDR3 DNA sequence: TGTGCCAGTAGTATAGCTGAGAACACTGAAGCTTTCTTT.